This T cell receptor beta chain was recovered during a study of control samples from healthy donors and cancer patients. Clones were read by immunoSEQ multiplex PCR, and TCRdb kept only the in-frame ones, dropping some. The data hold around 41,000 clones, with about 94% observed a single time. Material for sequencing was blood. The TCR comes from a man aged 60 to 69 in good health.

The CDR3 here is CASSSGRVEETQYF. In DNA, the CDR3 is TGTGCCAGCAGCTCGGGACGGGTCGAAGAGACCCAGTACTTC. The chain uses TRBV11-1 and TRBJ2-5, with D possibly being TRBD1 or TRBD2 (5 bases each). The germline CDR1 and CDR2 sequences are SGHAT and FQDESV (reference sequence). The CDR3 runs to 14 residues. Trimming cost V 4 bases and J 3 bases, with 12 bases left between them.